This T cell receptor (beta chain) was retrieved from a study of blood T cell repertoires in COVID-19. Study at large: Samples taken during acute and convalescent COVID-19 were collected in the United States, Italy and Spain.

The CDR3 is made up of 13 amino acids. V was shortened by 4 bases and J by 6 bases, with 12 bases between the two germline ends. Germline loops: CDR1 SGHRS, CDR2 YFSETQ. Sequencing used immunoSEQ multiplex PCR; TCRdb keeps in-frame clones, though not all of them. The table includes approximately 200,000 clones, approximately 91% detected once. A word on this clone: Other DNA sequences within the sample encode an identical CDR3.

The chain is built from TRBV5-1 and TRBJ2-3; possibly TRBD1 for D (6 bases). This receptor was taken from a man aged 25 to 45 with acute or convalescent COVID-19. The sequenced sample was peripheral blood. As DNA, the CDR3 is TGCGCCAGCAGCCTACAGGGTACCGATACGCAGTATTTT. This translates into CASSLQGTDTQYF.